This T cell receptor (beta chain) came from a study of Ad26.COV2.S vaccination and SARS-CoV-2 variants. In the study overall: Donor got 5x10^10 or 1x10^11 viral particles of Ad26.COV2.S.

V lost 0 bases and J lost 2, with 11 bases in between. This CDR3 comprises 15 residues. In germline, CDR1 is SGHNT, CDR2 YYREEE (reference sequence). Data came from immunoSEQ multiplex PCR; TCRdb stores just in-frame clones and leaves some out. Of nearly 400,000 clones in the sample, 75% to 90% are singletons; the top ten hold under 2%. As to treatment: roughly 18 received Ad26.COV2.S at low or high dose, single or two shots; about 5 received placebo; per-sample allocation not given. Following the first vaccine or placebo injection, samples were taken on day 63. The sequence was collected from a person aged 18-65 years who received the Ad26.COV2.S COVID-19 vaccine or a placebo. The specimen comprised peripheral blood, sampled in a trial of Ad26.COV2.S vaccine versus placebo. The chain employs TRBV5-4 and TRBJ2-5, with a weak D call TRBD2 (5 bases). CDR3: CASSLEASSQETQYF. DNA of the CDR3: TGTGCCAGCAGCTTGGAGGCTAGCAGTCAAGAGACCCAGTACTTC.